These 27 T cell receptor beta chains were all obtained from the same sample, sequenced in a study of blood T cell repertoires in COVID-19 (dated by TCRdb to 2019 to 2021). The library was built by means of the immunoSEQ multiplex PCR assay. Here the immuneACCESS table is served through TCRdb, limited to in-frame sequences with V and J called. Missing clones are a known gap in these copies; in checked studies unresolved V genes cover under half, and the rest lacks a known reason. The sample has around 390,000 clones on record, 87% of them singletons. Of the sample, about 9.4% is held by the ten largest clones. The sequencing sample was made of PBMCs or T cells enriched from blood (not recorded which). The source is a woman aged 50 to 60 who had recovered from COVID-19.

The V gene is TRBV4-3, the J gene TRBJ2-7; no reliable D call. The CDR3 spans 14 residues. Germline V gives CDR1 LGHNA, CDR2 YSLEER. Trimming removed 0 bases from V and 3 bases from J, with 9 bases in between. CDR3 residues: CASSQDRVSYEQYF. The CDR3 DNA is TGCGCCAGCAGCCAAGATCGGGTGAGCTACGAGCAGTACTTC.

V and J are TRBV19 and TRBJ2-7; TRBD1 matches at 7 bases. Germline CDR1 LNHDA, CDR2 SQIVND (reference sequence). This CDR3 has 16 amino acids. The trim removed 5 bases at V and 4 bases at J, leaving 14 bases unmatched. In nucleotides, the CDR3 is TGTGCCAGTAGTCCAACAGAGGGGGCCAGAGCTTACGAGCAGTACTTC. Protein sequence: CASSPTEGARAYEQYF.

The chain joins TRBV5-1 to TRBJ1-1; possible D gene TRBD1, 5 bases. V lost 4 bases and J lost 1, with 14 bases in between. Germline V gene sequence: CDR1 SGHRS, CDR2 YFSETQ. This CDR3 has 15 amino acids. CDR3 bases: TGCGCCAGCAGCCGAATACAGGAAAGGAACACTGAAGCTTTCTTT. It codes for CASSRIQERNTEAFF. Full variable domain (outside the CDR3, taken from reference TRBV5-1 and TRBJ1-1): KAGVTQTPRYLIKTRGQQVTLSCSPISGHRSVSWYQQTPGQGLQFLFEYFSETQRNKGNFPGRFSGRQFSNSRSEMNVSTLELGDSALYLCASSRIQERNTEAFFGQGTRLTVV.

This clone was seen just once. This sequence joins TRBV15 and TRBJ1-4; 8 bases map to TRBD1. The CDR3 loop spans 15 amino acids. Germline V gives CDR1 LNHNV, CDR2 YYDKDF (reference sequence). V lost 1 base and J lost 8; bases outside the gene matches: 6. The CDR3 nucleotides read TGTGCCACCAGCAGAGGAAGACAGGGGAGCGAAAAACTGTTTTTT. It yields the protein CATSRGRQGSEKLFF.

V and J are TRBV11-3 and TRBJ2-1, with 7 bases fitting TRBD2. This CDR3 has 18 amino acids. Per the germline V gene, CDR1 is SGHNT and CDR2 is YENEEA. The junction had 10 bases not matched to a gene; V was cut back by 0 bases and J by 2 bases. CDR3: CASSLDGFGGGTYNEQFF. The CDR3 DNA sequence: TGTGCCAGCAGCTTAGATGGGTTTGGCGGGGGTACCTACAATGAGCAGTTCTTC.

The rearrangement links TRBV19 to TRBJ1-5; tentative D call: TRBD1 (5 bases). Germline V gives CDR1 LNHDA, CDR2 SQIVND (reference sequence). Trimming cost V 9 bases and J 0 bases, with 18 bases left between them. The CDR3 is 16 residues long. As DNA, the CDR3 is TGTGCCAGCAGCACAGCGGGGCCTTATAGCAATCAGCCCCAGCATTTT. It encodes CASSTAGPYSNQPQHF. The whole variable domain, filled in from reference TRBV19 and TRBJ1-5, reads DGGITQSPKYLFRKEGQNVTLSCEQNLNHDAMYWYRQDPGQGLRLIYYSQIVNDFQKGDIAEGYSVSREKKESFPLTVTSAQKNPTAFYLCASSTAGPYSNQPQHFGDGTRLSIL.

V and J are TRBV5-6 and TRBJ1-1; possible D gene TRBD1, 6 bases. Trimming left V 6 bases short and J 0 bases short, with 24 bases between. Germline V gene lookup returns CDR1 SGHDT and CDR2 YYEEEE. The CDR3 runs to 18 residues. CDR3 loop: CASTSMKTTGTMNTEAFF. CDR3 DNA: TGTGCCAGCACCTCGATGAAGACTACAGGGACCATGAACACTGAAGCTTTCTTT.

V is TRBV2 and J is TRBJ2-1; 7 positions match TRBD1. With V trimmed by 6 bases and J by 12 bases, 5 bases remained unmatched. The CDR3 spans 11 residues. The V gene's germline CDR1 is SNHLY and CDR2 FYNNEI. The CDR3 loop is CASRWTGGQFF. CDR3 bases: TGTGCCAGCAGGTGGACAGGTGGGCAGTTCTTC.

This chain links TRBV10-3 with TRBJ2-1; 8 bases are shared with TRBD1. This CDR3 has 13 amino acids. Looked up from germline, CDR1 is ENHRY and CDR2 is SYGVKD. The J segment lost 8 bases and the V segment lost 6 bases, leaving 6 bases of the junction unmatched. In DNA, the CDR3 is TGTGCCATCAGAGGACAGGGAGACTATGAGCAGTTCTTC. This translates into CAIRGQGDYEQFF.

The chain carries TRBV20-1 and TRBJ1-1, with TRBD1 identical over 8 bases. The J segment lost 10 bases and the V segment lost 4 bases, leaving 5 bases of the junction unmatched. CDR1 DFQATT and CDR2 SNEGSKA come from the germline V gene (reference sequence). The CDR3 consists of 11 residues. The CDR3 DNA reads as TGCAGTGCTACCACAGGGGGTGGAGCTTTCTTT. Its translation: CSATTGGGAFF.

J is TRBJ1-1 and V is TRBV7-3; the D gene is possibly TRBD1 (6 bases). The CDR3 length is 13 residues. The germline V and J ends were trimmed by 4 bases and 6 bases, with 12 bases remaining between them. Germline V CDR1 and CDR2: SGHTA, FQGTGA. CDR3 region: CASSSGQYAEAFF. CDR3 nucleotide sequence: TGTGCCAGCAGCTCCGGACAGTACGCTGAAGCTTTCTTT.

The rearrangement joins TRBV2 to TRBJ1-6; D gene uncertain. V was pared by 3 bases and J by 5 bases, with 11 bases between. CDR1 is SNHLY and CDR2 is FYNNEI in the germline V gene. The CDR3 consists of 15 residues. As DNA, the CDR3 is TGTGCCAGCAGTGAGACTGACCTCAATAATTCACCCCTCCACTTT. Its translation: CASSETDLNNSPLHF.

The gene calls are TRBV19 and TRBJ2-6; 9 bases match TRBD1. Trimming at V came to 5 bases and at J to 1 base, leaving 6 bases not matched to a gene. Germline loops: CDR1 LNHDA, CDR2 SQIVND (reference sequence). The CDR3 has 17 amino acids. The CDR3 bases are TGTGCCAGTAGTGCGGGGACAGGGTCTTCTGGGGCCAACGTCCTGACTTTC. Encoded protein: CASSAGTGSSGANVLTF.

This sequence joins TRBV2 and TRBJ1-2, with TRBD1 as a possible D gene (6 bases). V lost 3 bases and J lost 4, with 12 bases in between. The CDR3 is made up of 14 amino acids. CDR1 SNHLY and CDR2 FYNNEI come from the germline V gene. The CDR3 sequence: CASSERGATYGYTF. CDR3 sequence (DNA): TGTGCCAGCAGTGAGCGGGGGGCCACCTATGGCTACACCTTC. Full variable domain (outside the CDR3, taken from reference TRBV2 and TRBJ1-2): EPEVTQTPSHQVTQMGQEVILRCVPISNHLYFYWYRQILGQKVEFLVSFYNNEISEKSEIFDDQFSVERPDGSNFTLKIRSTKLEDSAMYFCASSERGATYGYTFGSGTRLTVV.

The chain employs TRBV2 and TRBJ1-2; D not resolved. Germline loops: CDR1 SNHLY, CDR2 FYNNEI. The CDR3 loop spans 14 amino acids. Trimming stripped 5 bases from V and 5 bases from J, with 15 bases between. The CDR3 sequence: CASSPAWENYGYTF. CDR3 coding DNA: TGTGCCAGCAGTCCCGCCTGGGAGAATTATGGCTACACCTTC. Filled out from reference TRBV2 and TRBJ1-2, the complete variable domain reads EPEVTQTPSHQVTQMGQEVILRCVPISNHLYFYWYRQILGQKVEFLVSFYNNEISEKSEIFDDQFSVERPDGSNFTLKIRSTKLEDSAMYFCASSPAWENYGYTFGSGTRLTVV.

This sequence joins TRBV2 and TRBJ2-3, with 10 nucleotides matching TRBD2. The length of the CDR3 is 16 residues. The V gene end was trimmed by 10 bases and the J gene end by 4 bases; junction bases not matched to a gene: 14. Per the germline V gene, CDR1 is SNHLY and CDR2 is FYNNEI. The CDR3 nucleotides are TGTGCCACCCTCCCCTCGGGGCTAGCGGGGGCAGATACGCAGTATTTT. Amino acids: CATLPSGLAGADTQYF.

This clone showed up just once. The J gene is TRBJ1-6, the V gene TRBV11-2; D remains ambiguous. V lost 4 bases, J lost 0 bases, and 13 bases lay in between. Germline V gene sequence: CDR1 SGHAT, CDR2 FQNNGV. The CDR3 is made up of 17 amino acids. CDR3 bases: TGTGCCAGCAGCTCCAGGACGGGAAGCTCCTATAATTCACCCCTCCACTTT. Translated, it gives CASSSRTGSSYNSPLHF. The full variable domain, its missing parts supplied by reference TRBV11-2 and TRBJ1-6, is EAGVAQSPRYKIIEKRQSVAFWCNPISGHATLYWYQQILGQGPKLLIQFQNNGVVDDSQLPKDRFSAERLKGVDSTLKIQPAKLEDSAVYLCASSSRTGSSYNSPLHFGNGTRLTVT.

The gene calls are TRBV24-1 and TRBJ1-1; TRBD1 is a possible D gene (6 bases). This CDR3 is built from 15 residues. Germline V gene data show CDR1 as KGHDR and CDR2 as SFDVKD. Trimming cost V 2 bases and J 6 bases, with 15 bases left between them. The CDR3 reads CATSDYGGPGSEAFF. CDR3 nucleotide sequence: TGTGCCACCAGTGATTACGGGGGGCCAGGCTCTGAAGCTTTCTTT.

The chain carries TRBV29-1 and TRBJ2-7; D is possibly TRBD1 (5 bases). Trimming took off 7 bases at V and 5 bases at J, with 18 bases between the two ends. The CDR3 spans 13 residues. From germline, CDR1 is SQVTM and CDR2 ANQGSEA. Written as DNA, the CDR3 is TGCAGCGGCGTGGACACTCAACGAAACGAGCAGTACTTC. It specifies CSGVDTQRNEQYF.

The chain employs TRBV7-9 and TRBJ1-1; D unresolved. Per germline, CDR1 SEHNR and CDR2 FQNEAQ (reference sequence). V was trimmed by 5 bases and J by 2 bases, leaving 24 bases between them. This CDR3 spans 18 amino acids. The CDR3 bases are TGTGCCAGCAGCCCAAGGGCCTCTGACCCCCGGGGTAACACTGAAGCTTTCTTT. It translates to CASSPRASDPRGNTEAFF. Filled out from reference TRBV7-9 and TRBJ1-1, the complete variable domain reads DTGVSQNPRHKITKRGQNVTFRCDPISEHNRLYWYRQTLGQGPEFLTYFQNEAQLEKSRLLSDRFSAERPKGSFSTLEIQRTEQGDSAMYLCASSPRASDPRGNTEAFFGQGTRLTVV.

This sequence joins TRBV28 and TRBJ1-5, with 7 bases identical to TRBD1. Looked up from germline, CDR1 is MDHEN and CDR2 is SYDVKM. The CDR3 has 16 amino acids. V lost 5 bases and J lost 0; bases outside the gene matches: 7. The DNA of the CDR3 is TGTGCCAGCAGTGACAGGGAATACTATAGCAATCAGCCCCAGCATTTT. Residues: CASSDREYYSNQPQHF.

J is TRBJ1-5 and V is TRBV18; D uncertain. Germline V CDR1 and CDR2: KGHSH, LQKENI. Deletions cut 3 bases from V and 0 bases from J, with 18 bases between. The CDR3 covers 18 residues. The CDR3 is CASSPATVHPYSNQPQHF. The CDR3 DNA reads TGTGCCAGCTCACCCGCCACAGTCCACCCGTATAGCAATCAGCCCCAGCATTTT. Filled out from reference TRBV18 and TRBJ1-5, the complete variable domain reads NAGVMQNPRHLVRRRGQEARLRCSPMKGHSHVYWYRQLPEEGLKFMVYLQKENIIDESGMPKERFSAEFPKEGPSILRIQQVVRGDSAAYFCASSPATVHPYSNQPQHFGDGTRLSIL.

J is TRBJ1-2 and V is TRBV6-5; no firm D call. The germline gives CDR1 MNHEY, CDR2 SVGAGI. The V and J ends lost 6 bases and 6 bases respectively, with 17 bases between them. This CDR3 has 14 amino acids. In DNA form, the CDR3 reads TGTGCCAGCAGCGTGGTAGGAGGCCTTCATGGCTACACCTTC. Residues: CASSVVGGLHGYTF.

The rearrangement joins TRBV2 to TRBJ2-5, with D maybe TRBD1 (6 bases). With 4 bases removed from V and 5 bases from J, the gap between germline ends came to 17 bases. The germline V gene has CDR1 SNHLY and CDR2 FYNNEI. This CDR3 contains 15 residues. The DNA for the CDR3 is TGTGCCAGCAGTGCCCGGCCAGGGGTAGGGGAGACCCAGTACTTC. Translated: CASSARPGVGETQYF.

This chain connects TRBV15 to TRBJ1-1, with D perhaps matching TRBD1 (6 bases). The CDR3 extends over 13 amino acids. CDR1 and CDR2 (germline): LNHNV, YYDKDF (reference sequence). V was shortened by 6 bases and J by 1 base, with 9 bases between the two germline ends. The CDR3 reads CATRPTGNTEAFF. The CDR3 coding sequence is TGTGCCACCAGGCCGACAGGGAACACTGAAGCTTTCTTT.

This chain connects TRBV5-1 to TRBJ2-5; no reliable D call. Per germline, CDR1 SGHRS and CDR2 YFSETQ. Trimming removed 3 bases at V and 2 bases at J, with 2 bases between. This CDR3 contains 11 residues. The CDR3 sequence is CASSSQETQYF. Here the CDR3 DNA reads TGCGCCAGCAGCTCACAAGAGACCCAGTACTTC.

The rearrangement uses TRBV5-5 and TRBJ1-2; D is ambiguous. The CDR3 has 14 residues. V lost 4 bases and J lost 4, with 14 bases in between. Germline V CDR1 and CDR2: SGHKS, YYEKEE (reference sequence). The DNA of the CDR3 is TGTGCCAGCAGCCCCTGGACGGACTCCTATGGCTACACCTTC. Translating it yields CASSPWTDSYGYTF.